This T cell receptor (beta chain) originates from a study of blood T cell repertoires in COVID-19. Study overall: From the United States, Italy and Spain came samples of acute and convalescent COVID-19.

V trimming: 7 bases; J trimming: 7 bases; junction bases outside the gene matches: 10. The CDR3 length is 16 residues. CDR1 is KGHDR and CDR2 is SFDVKD in the germline V gene. In the original workflow: From reference gene primer amplification, estimates of nucleated cell counts were derived. Libraries were prepared by immunoSEQ multiplex PCR; TCRdb keeps only in-frame clonotypes and omits some of them. That table gives V, J and clone size, and the DNA gave D and trimming. This sample has about 180,000 clones; over 80% occur once, and the top ten carry about 6.7%. This clone has more than one count but fewer than ten. Seattle researchers signed up patients amid active infection and tracked them longitudinally.

The rearrangement links TRBV24-1 to TRBJ2-1; 12 bases align to TRBD2. This TCR came from a woman in her forties with COVID-19, enrolled during active disease. The specimen sequenced was peripheral blood. The DNA of the CDR3 is TGTGCCACCAGCGCCGGGACTAGCGGGCGGGTGAATGAGCAGTTCTTC. Protein product: CATSAGTSGRVNEQFF.